This entry describes one T cell receptor beta chain. Its antigen is not identified. The sample is drawn from a study of shared clonotypes between healthy human individuals. Whole-study context: Every donor yielded three CD4 naive, three CD4 memory, two CD8 naive and one CD8 memory plate.

Only in-frame clones appear in the TCRdb table, and some are missing; sequencing was by immunoSEQ multiplex PCR. This table has 2.5 million or so clones, roughly nine tenths appearing once. Points from the study as a whole: Naive subsets typically showed greater estimated richness than memory subsets. Clonotype sharing among donors, it was expected, would be affected by sequencing depth.

The sequenced sample consisted of naive CD4+ T cells sorted from blood. Subset in this sample: CD45RA+ positively selected. The clonotype originates from a man between 18 and 35 years old in good health.

CDR3 bases: TGTGCCAGCAGCAAAGAAAAAGGACAGAAATATCAGCCCCAGCATTTT. Translated, it gives CASSKEKGQKYQPQHF. The chain employs TRBV21-1 and TRBJ1-5; the D call of TRBD1 is as the table states it, not checked on the DNA. TRBV21-1 is deemed a pseudogene. The CDR3 spans 16 residues.